Included here is one TCR beta chain sequence, with context. Its antigen is unidentified. The germline V gene has CDR1 SGHRS and CDR2 YFSETQ. V lost 5 bases and J lost 8, with 17 bases in between. The CDR3 has 14 residues. The sample belongs to a study of T cells in localized non-small cell lung cancer. Here immunoSEQ multiplex PCR was the method, and the copy in TCRdb shows in-frame clones only, minus some. The sample contains some 53,000 clones, roughly 89% of which appear only once. Study-level results: There was higher T cell clonality in uninvolved adjacent lung than in tumor, and it was highest there. The tumor had only one region sequenced, so heterogeneity remains possible.

The clonotype was recovered from a male donor at least 60 years old with stage III squamous cell lung carcinoma. The material was peripheral blood, obtained before any cancer treatment. This rearrangement joins TRBV5-1 to TRBJ2-4; possible D gene TRBD2, 5 bases. DNA of the CDR3: TGCGCCAGCAGTCTTCTGGGTCTCGGGGACATTCAGTACTTC. This encodes CASSLLGLGDIQYF.